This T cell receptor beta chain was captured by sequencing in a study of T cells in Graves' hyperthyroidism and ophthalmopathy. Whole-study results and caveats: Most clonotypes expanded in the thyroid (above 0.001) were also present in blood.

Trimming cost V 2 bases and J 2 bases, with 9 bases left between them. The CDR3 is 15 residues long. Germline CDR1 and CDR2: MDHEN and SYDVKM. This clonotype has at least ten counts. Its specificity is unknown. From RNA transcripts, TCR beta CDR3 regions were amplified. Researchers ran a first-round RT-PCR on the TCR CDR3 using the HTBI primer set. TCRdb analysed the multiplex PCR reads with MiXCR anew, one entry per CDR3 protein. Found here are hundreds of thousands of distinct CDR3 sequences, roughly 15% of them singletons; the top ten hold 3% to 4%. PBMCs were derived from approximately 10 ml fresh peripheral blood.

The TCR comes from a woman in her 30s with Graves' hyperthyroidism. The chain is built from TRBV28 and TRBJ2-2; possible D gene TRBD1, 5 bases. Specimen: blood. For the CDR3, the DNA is TGTGCCAGCAGTTTAGGGGCCTCTAACACCGGGGAGCTGTTTTTT. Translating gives CASSLGASNTGELFF.